This T cell receptor beta chain was observed in a study of metastatic and nonmetastatic thyroid tumors. Each patient went into thyroid surgery without having received any treatment. This clone was picked up many times. No antigen is known for it. TCRdb re-called clones via MiXCR from the PCR reads. The table lists about 48,000 clones, 22% of them singletons. Whole-study results and caveats: For both blood and tumor, malignant thyroid tumors reportedly showed significantly higher TCR beta diversity than benign nodules did.

CDR3 length: 14 residues. The V end lost 5 bases, the J end lost 0 bases, and 7 bases lay between the germline ends. What was sequenced was blood. The gene calls are TRBV12-3 or TRBV12-4 and TRBJ2-2; no clear D. This sequence originates from a male donor with papillary thyroid cancer or a benign thyroid nodule (not recorded which). Some clones in this sample may be carry-over from other donors' samples. CDR3 region: CASSPPTNTGELFF. The CDR3 DNA follows: TGTGCCAGCAGTCCGCCGACGAACACCGGGGAGCTGTTTTTT.